This T cell receptor (beta chain) appears in the sequencing data of a study of cytomegalovirus exposure and HLA in healthy donors. Across the study: There were approximately 400 genotyped donors. Of these, about 86% fell in the genetic ancestry cluster associated with self-reported Caucasian donors.

The CDR3 extends over 15 amino acids. The germline V gene has CDR1 SGHTA and CDR2 FQGNSA. V dropped 7 bases and J dropped 6 bases, with 16 bases sitting between them. In the PCR, 60 Vbeta and 13 Jbeta primers were used. Profiled with immunoSEQ multiplex PCR; TCRdb holds only in-frame clones, not every one. The sample carries over 90,000 clones, around 64% recorded once. The chain uses TRBV7-2 and TRBJ1-6; unclear D gene. The source is a man aged 55 to 70 in good health and CMV-seronegative. Source material: PBMCs. CDR3 protein: CASTTLIGSNSPLHF. The CDR3 DNA reads as TGTGCCAGCACCACACTCATTGGGAGTAATTCACCCCTCCACTTT. The full variable domain, in which reference TRBV7-2 and TRBJ1-6 provide the parts outside the CDR3, is GAGVSQSPSNKVTEKGKDVELRCDPISGHTALYWYRQSLGQGLEFLIYFQGNSAPDKSGLPSDRFSAERTGGSVSTLTIQRTQQEDSAVYLCASTTLIGSNSPLHFGNGTRLTVT.